The following is a TCR beta chain sequence with its context. Its antigen is still unknown. These data come from a study of glioma-infiltrating T cells. Amplification of TCR alpha and beta CDR3 regions from RNA used iRepertoire nested multiplex PCR. For one-step reverse transcription and amplification, 100-400 ng of tissue mRNA or PBMC total RNA was used. From the multiplex PCR reads, TCRdb called clonotypes with MiXCR, one entry per CDR3 protein. Altogether some 110,000 distinct CDR3 sequences are present, approximately 25% being singletons, with the ten largest covering roughly 15%. Points from the study as a whole: Tissue-blood divergence was below expectation in non-neoplastic patients, above in gliomas. CDR3 overlap between tissue and blood was very small.

The sequencing sample was made of glioma tissue, nonneoplastic brain tissue, or PBMCs (not recorded which). This receptor was identified in a human donor with low-grade glioma or glioblastoma, undergoing nonglioma brain surgery, or in good health (not recorded which).

CDR3: CASSPPDPGRGYTF. DNA for the CDR3: TGTGCCAGCTCACCTCCGGACCCCGGGAGGGGCTACACCTTC. The chain couples TRBV6-6 to TRBJ1-2; D is unresolved. CDR1 is MNHNY, CDR2 SVGAGI, per germline (reference sequence). The CDR3 extends over 14 amino acids. V was cut by 8 bases and J by 8 bases, with 21 bases left in between.